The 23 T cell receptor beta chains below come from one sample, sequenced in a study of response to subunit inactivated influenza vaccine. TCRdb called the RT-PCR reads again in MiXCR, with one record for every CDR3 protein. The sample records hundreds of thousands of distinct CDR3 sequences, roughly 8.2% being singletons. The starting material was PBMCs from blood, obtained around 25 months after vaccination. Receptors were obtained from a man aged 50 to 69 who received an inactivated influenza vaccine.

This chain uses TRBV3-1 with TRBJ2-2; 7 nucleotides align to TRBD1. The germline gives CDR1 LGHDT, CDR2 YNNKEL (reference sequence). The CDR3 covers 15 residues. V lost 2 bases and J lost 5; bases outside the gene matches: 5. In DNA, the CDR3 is TGTGCCAGCAGCCAATACAGGGGTGCGACCGGGGAGCTGTTTTTT. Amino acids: CASSQYRGATGELFF.

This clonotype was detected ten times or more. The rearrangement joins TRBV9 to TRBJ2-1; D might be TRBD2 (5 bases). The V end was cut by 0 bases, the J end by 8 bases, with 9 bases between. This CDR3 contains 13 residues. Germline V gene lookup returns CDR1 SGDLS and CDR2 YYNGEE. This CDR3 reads CASSVGGKDEQFF. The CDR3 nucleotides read TGTGCCAGCAGCGTAGGAGGGAAAGATGAGCAGTTCTTC.

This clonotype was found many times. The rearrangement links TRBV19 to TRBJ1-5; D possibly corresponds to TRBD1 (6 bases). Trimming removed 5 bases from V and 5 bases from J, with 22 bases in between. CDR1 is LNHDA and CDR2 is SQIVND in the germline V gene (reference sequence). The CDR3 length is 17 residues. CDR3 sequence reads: CASSFRSYGTKYQPQHF. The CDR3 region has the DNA TGTGCCAGTAGTTTCAGAAGTTACGGGACAAAATATCAGCCCCAGCATTTT.

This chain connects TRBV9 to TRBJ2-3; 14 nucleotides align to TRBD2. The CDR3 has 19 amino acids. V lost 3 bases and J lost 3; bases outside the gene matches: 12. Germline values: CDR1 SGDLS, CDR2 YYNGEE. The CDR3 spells CASSETGGTSGRGTDTQYF. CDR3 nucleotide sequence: TGTGCCAGCAGCGAGACCGGGGGGACTAGCGGGAGAGGAACAGATACGCAGTATTTT.

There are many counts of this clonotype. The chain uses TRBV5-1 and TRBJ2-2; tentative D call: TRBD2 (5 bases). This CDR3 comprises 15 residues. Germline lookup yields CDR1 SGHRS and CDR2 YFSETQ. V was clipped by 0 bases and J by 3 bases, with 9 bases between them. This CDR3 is CASSLGMGDTGELFF. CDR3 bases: TGCGCCAGCAGCTTGGGCATGGGAGACACCGGGGAGCTGTTTTTT.

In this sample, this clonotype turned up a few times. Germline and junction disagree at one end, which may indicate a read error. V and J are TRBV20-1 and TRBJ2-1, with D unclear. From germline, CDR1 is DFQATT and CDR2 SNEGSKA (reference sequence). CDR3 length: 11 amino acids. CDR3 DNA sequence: TGCAGTGCTAGAGATCGGGCTACTGTCTCCTTC. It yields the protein CSARDRATVSF.

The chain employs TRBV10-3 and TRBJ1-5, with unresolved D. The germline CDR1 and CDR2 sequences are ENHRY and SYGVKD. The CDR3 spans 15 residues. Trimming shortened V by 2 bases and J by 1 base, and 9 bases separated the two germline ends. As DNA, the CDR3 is TGTGCCATCAGTGAGGCCCCTTTAAGCAATCAGCCCCAGCATTTT. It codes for CAISEAPLSNQPQHF.

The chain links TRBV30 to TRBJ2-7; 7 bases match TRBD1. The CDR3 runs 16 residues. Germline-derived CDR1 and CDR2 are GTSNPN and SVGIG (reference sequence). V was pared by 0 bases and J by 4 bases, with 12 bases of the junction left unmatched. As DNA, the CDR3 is TGTGCCTGGAGTGTACTTAGGACAGGCCAACTGTACGAGCAGTACTTC. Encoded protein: CAWSVLRTGQLYEQYF. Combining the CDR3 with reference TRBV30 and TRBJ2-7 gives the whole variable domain SQTIHQWPATLVQPVGSPLSLECTVEGTSNPNLYWYRQAAGRGLQLLFYSVGIGQISSEVPQNLSASRPQDRQFILSSKKLLLSDSGFYLCAWSVLRTGQLYEQYFGPGTRLTVT.

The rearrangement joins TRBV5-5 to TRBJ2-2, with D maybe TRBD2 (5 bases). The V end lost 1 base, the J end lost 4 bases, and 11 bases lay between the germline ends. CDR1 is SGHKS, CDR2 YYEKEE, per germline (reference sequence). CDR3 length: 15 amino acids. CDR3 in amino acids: CASSLYVRATGELFF. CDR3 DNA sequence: TGTGCCAGCAGCTTGTATGTGCGGGCCACCGGGGAGCTGTTTTTT.

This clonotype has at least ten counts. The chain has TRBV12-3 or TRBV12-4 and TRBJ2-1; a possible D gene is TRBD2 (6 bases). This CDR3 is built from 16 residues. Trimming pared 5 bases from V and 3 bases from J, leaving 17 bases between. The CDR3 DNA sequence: TGTGCCAGCAGTCCTGCCGGGACTGTAGACTACAATGAGCAGTTCTTC. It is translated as CASSPAGTVDYNEQFF.

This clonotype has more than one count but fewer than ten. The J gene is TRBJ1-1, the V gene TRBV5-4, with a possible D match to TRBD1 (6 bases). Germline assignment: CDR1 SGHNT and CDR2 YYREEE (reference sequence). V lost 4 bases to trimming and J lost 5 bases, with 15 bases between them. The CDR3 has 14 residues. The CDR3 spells CASSKQGFGTEAFF. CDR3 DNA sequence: TGTGCCAGCAGCAAACAGGGTTTTGGGACTGAAGCTTTCTTT. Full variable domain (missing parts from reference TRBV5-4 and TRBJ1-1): ETGVTQSPTHLIKTRGQQVTLRCSSQSGHNTVSWYQQALGQGPQFIFQYYREEENGRGNFPPRFSGLQFPNYSSELNVNALELDDSALYLCASSKQGFGTEAFFGQGTRLTVV.

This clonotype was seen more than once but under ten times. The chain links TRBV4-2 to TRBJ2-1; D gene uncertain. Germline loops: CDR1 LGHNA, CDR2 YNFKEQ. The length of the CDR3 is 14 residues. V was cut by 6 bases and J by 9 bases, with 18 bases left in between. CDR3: CASSSGLSPLEQFF. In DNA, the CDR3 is TGTGCCAGCAGTTCCGGGCTGAGCCCACTTGAGCAGTTCTTC.

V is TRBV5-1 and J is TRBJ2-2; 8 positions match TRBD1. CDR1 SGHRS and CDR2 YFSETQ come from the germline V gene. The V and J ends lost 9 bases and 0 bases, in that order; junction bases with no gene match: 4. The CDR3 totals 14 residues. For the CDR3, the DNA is TGCGCCATCAAGGACAGGGCGAACACCGGGGAGCTGTTTTTT. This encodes CAIKDRANTGELFF.

The CDR3 nucleotides are TGCAGCGTTGAACGACTAGCGGGAGCCTATGAGCAGTTCTTC. Its protein product is CSVERLAGAYEQFF. V gene TRBV29-1 combines with J gene TRBJ2-1; 12 bases line up with TRBD2. The germline CDR1 and CDR2 sequences are SQVTM and ANQGSEA. This CDR3 has 14 residues. The trim removed 2 bases at V and 8 bases at J, leaving 4 bases unmatched.

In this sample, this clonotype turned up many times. The CDR3: CSARREETQYF. CDR3 in DNA: TGCAGTGCTAGACGGGAAGAGACCCAGTACTTC. The chain links TRBV20-1 to TRBJ2-5; D gene ambiguous. Germline CDR1 is DFQATT and CDR2 is SNEGSKA (reference sequence). The V end was cut by 2 bases, the J end by 3 bases, with 4 bases between. The CDR3 runs 11 residues.

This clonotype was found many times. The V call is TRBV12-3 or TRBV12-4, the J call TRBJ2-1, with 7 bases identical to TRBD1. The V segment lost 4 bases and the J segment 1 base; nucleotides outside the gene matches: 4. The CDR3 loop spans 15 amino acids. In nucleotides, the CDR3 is TGTGCCAGCAGTTCGACAGGGTTTTCCTACAATGAGCAGTTCTTC. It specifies CASSSTGFSYNEQFF.

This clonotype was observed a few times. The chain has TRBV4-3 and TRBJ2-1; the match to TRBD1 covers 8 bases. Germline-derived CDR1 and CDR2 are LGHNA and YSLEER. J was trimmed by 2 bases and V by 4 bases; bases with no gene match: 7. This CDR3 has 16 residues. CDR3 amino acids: CASSLEPTGAYNEQFF. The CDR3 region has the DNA TGCGCCAGCAGCCTTGAACCGACAGGGGCCTACAATGAGCAGTTCTTC.

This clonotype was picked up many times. The CDR3 coding sequence is TGCGCCAGCAGCTTGGGATCGTCCGCTCAAGGACCTAATGAAAAACTGTTTTTT. Its protein is CASSLGSSAQGPNEKLFF. The chain is built from TRBV5-1 and TRBJ1-4; no definite D call. The length of the CDR3 is 18 residues. Germline CDR1 SGHRS, CDR2 YFSETQ. Trimming took off 0 bases at V and 3 bases at J, with 18 bases between the two ends.

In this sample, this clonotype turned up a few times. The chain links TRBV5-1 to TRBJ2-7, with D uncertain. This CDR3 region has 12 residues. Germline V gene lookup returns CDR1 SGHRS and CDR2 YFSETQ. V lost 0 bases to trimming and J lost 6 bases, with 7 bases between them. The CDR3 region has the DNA TGCGCCAGCAGCTTGGGAAGAACCGAGCAGTACTTC. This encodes CASSLGRTEQYF.

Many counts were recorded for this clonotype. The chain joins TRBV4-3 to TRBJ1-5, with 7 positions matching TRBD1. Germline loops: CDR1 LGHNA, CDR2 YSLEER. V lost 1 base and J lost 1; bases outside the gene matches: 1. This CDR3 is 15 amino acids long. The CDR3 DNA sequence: TGCGCCAGCAGCCAAGCCAGGGGGAGCAATCAGCCCCAGCATTTT. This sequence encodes CASSQARGSNQPQHF.

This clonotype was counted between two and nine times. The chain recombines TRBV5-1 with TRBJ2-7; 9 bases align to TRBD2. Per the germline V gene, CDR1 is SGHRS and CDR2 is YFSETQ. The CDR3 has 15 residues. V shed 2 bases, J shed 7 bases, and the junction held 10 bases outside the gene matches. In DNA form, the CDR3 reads TGCGCCAGCAGCTTCCTTCGGCGGGAGGGCGGGGAGCAGTACTTC. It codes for CASSFLRREGGEQYF.

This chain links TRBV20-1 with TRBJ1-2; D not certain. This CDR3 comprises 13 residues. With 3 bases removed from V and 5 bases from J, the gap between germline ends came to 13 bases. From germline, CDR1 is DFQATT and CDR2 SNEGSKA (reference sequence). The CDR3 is CSASHDGGYGYTF. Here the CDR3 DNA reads TGCAGTGCTAGCCATGACGGTGGATATGGCTACACCTTC.

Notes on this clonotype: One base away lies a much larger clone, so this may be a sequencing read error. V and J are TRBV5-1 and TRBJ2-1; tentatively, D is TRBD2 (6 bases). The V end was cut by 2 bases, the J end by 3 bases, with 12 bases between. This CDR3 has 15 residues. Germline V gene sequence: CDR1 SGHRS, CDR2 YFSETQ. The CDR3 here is CASSLIRGDYNEQFF. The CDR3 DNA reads TGCGCCAGCAGCTTAATTCGCGGGGACTACAATGAGCAGTTCTTC.